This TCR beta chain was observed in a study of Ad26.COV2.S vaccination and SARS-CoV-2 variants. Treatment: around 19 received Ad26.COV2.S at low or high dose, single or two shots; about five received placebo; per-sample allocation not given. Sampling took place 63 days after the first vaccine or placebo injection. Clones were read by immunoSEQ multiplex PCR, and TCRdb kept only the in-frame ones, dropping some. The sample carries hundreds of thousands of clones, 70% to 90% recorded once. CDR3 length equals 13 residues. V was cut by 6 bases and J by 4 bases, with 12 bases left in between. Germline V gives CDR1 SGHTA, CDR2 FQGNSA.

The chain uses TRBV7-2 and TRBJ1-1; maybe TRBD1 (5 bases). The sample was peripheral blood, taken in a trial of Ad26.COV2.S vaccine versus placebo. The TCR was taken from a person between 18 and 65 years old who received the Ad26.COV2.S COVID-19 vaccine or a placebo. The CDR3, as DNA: TGTGCCAGCAGAAATAGGCAGGGCACTGAAGCTTTCTTT. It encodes CASRNRQGTEAFF. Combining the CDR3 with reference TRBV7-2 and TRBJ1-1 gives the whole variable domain GAGVSQSPSNKVTEKGKDVELRCDPISGHTALYWYRQSLGQGLEFLIYFQGNSAPDKSGLPSDRFSAERTGGSVSTLTIQRTQQEDSAVYLCASRNRQGTEAFFGQGTRLTVV.